This T cell receptor beta chain was obtained from a study of vaccination effects on CD4 cells after COVID-19. Background on the study: Within the ViraFEST assay, antigen-specific CD4+ T cells underwent expansion with viral peptide pools prior to sequencing. PBMC were cultured at roughly 2 million per well with 9 to 10 IU/ml IL-2 and about 9.5 ug/ml peptides.

Culture proceeded for approximately nine days, and CD4+ T cells were then isolated. Two-dose vaccination with either BNT162b2 or mRNA-1273 was given to the participants. Clones were read by immunoSEQ multiplex PCR, and TCRdb kept only the in-frame ones, dropping some. Among approximately 74,000 clones, about 73% were seen once, and the ten largest hold roughly 2.1%. This CDR3 spans 15 amino acids. With 5 bases clipped from V and 1 base from J, the junction kept 4 bases outside the gene matches. Germline CDR1 is SGHRS and CDR2 is YFSETQ. Details on this clone: Its antigen is unidentified.

This clonotype originated in a human donor who received a COVID-19 vaccine. The sample was CD4+ T cells from PBMCs cultured without peptide, taken after COVID-19 vaccination. This chain links TRBV5-1 with TRBJ2-5; 11 nucleotides match TRBD2. The DNA of the CDR3 is TGCGCCAGCAGTCACCTAGCGGGGGGCCAAGAGACCCAGTACTTC. Translating it yields CASSHLAGGQETQYF.